The 26 T cell receptor beta chains reported below all come from one sample, sequenced in a study of blood T cells in healthy people across ages. Primers used in a second PCR of roughly 6 to 11 cycles were a sample-barcoded 5' primer and a J-beta primer mix. TCRdb ran MiXCR on the 5' RACE reads and lists one entry per CDR3 protein. This table holds around 800,000 distinct CDR3 sequences, roughly 25% found once. Separately, the same data were catalogued under a study of T cells of mothers and their children.

Sample: blood. All receptors derive from a boy younger than 18 in good health.

The chain uses TRBV9 and TRBJ2-5; D uncertain. TRBJ2-1 explains the end of the DNA better; the J call may be wrong. Germline V gene sequence: CDR1 SGDLS, CDR2 YYNGEE. There are 12 residues in the CDR3. CDR3 sequence reads: CASSGIRNEQFF. CDR3 coding DNA: TGTGCCAGCAGCGGGATCCGAAATGAGCAGTTCTTC.

The chain is built from TRBV25-1 and TRBJ1-4; no firm D call. Germline CDR1 reads MGHDK; CDR2 reads SYGVNS. Trimming shortened V by 0 bases and J by 8 bases, and 13 bases separated the two germline ends. The length of the CDR3 is 15 residues. The CDR3 region has the DNA TGTGCCAGCAGTGAATATTCCGGGTATGAAGAAAAACTGTTTTTT. Its translation is CASSEYSGYEEKLFF.

V usage is TRBV5-4 and J usage is TRBJ2-5, with D tentatively TRBD1 or TRBD2 (5 bases each). V lost 5 bases and J 5 bases, leaving 13 bases between the germline ends. The CDR3 consists of 13 residues. In germline, CDR1 is SGHNT, CDR2 YYREEE (reference sequence). Written as DNA, the CDR3 is TGTGCCAGCAGATCCCGGGGCGGTGAGACCCAGTACTTC. Its protein is CASRSRGGETQYF.

This clonotype was found a few times. This chain connects TRBV12-3 or TRBV12-4 to TRBJ2-1; 10 nucleotides agree with TRBD1. The J segment lost 4 bases and the V segment lost 7 bases, leaving 7 bases of the junction unmatched. This CDR3 has 15 amino acids. CDR3 nucleotides: TGTGCCAGCACCCGACCGGGACAGGGGTACAATGAGCAGTTCTTC. Its protein is CASTRPGQGYNEQFF.

The V call is TRBV7-2, the J call TRBJ2-1; D is possibly TRBD2 (6 bases). V was clipped by 5 bases and J by 2 bases, with 13 bases between them. The CDR3 contains 15 residues. From germline, CDR1 is SGHTA and CDR2 FQGNSA. The CDR3 region has the DNA TGTGCCAGCAGCCGCGGGACGGTGGCCTACAATGAGCAGTTCTTC. Its protein product is CASSRGTVAYNEQFF.

With respect to this clonotype: A much larger clonotype is one base distant, so this may be a read error. V is TRBV12-3 or TRBV12-4 and J is TRBJ2-3; weak D call: TRBD2 (5 bases). Between the trimmed V and J ends, which lost 6 bases and 4 bases, there was a span of 8 bases. This CDR3 spans 12 amino acids. DNA of the CDR3: TGTGCCAGCAGAGCTAGCTCAGATACGCAGTATTTT. Its translation is CASRASSDTQYF.

This clonotype showed up just a few times. The chain recombines TRBV5-1 with TRBJ1-2, with D perhaps matching TRBD1 (5 bases). Germline V gene lookup returns CDR1 SGHRS and CDR2 YFSETQ. The CDR3 is 12 amino acids. Trimming removed 1 base at V and 8 bases at J, with 9 bases between. In DNA, the CDR3 is TGCGCCAGCAGCTTGACGGGGCAGGGCTACACCTTC. Its protein product is CASSLTGQGYTF.

The rearrangement links TRBV28 to TRBJ2-7; 8 bases fit TRBD1. V dropped 4 bases and J dropped 6; count of bases not matched to a gene: 14. This CDR3 is 16 amino acids long. CDR1 and CDR2 (germline): MDHEN, SYDVKM. The CDR3 DNA reads as TGTGCCAGCAGTTCTGTCAAACAGGGGGAGAGTCGCGAGCAGTACTTC. Its translation: CASSSVKQGESREQYF. The whole variable domain, remainder taken from reference TRBV28 and TRBJ2-7, is DVKVTQSSRYLVKRTGEKVFLECVQDMDHENMFWYRQDPGLGLRLIYFSYDVKMKEKGDIPEGYSVSREKKERFSLILESASTNQTSMYLCASSSVKQGESREQYFGPGTRLTVT.

J is TRBJ2-3 and V is TRBV12-3 or TRBV12-4; D gene ambiguous. The CDR3 loop spans 12 amino acids. Between the trimmed V and J ends, which lost 7 bases and 3 bases, there was a span of 8 bases. The CDR3 DNA is TGTGCCAGCACCATTAGTACAGATACGCAGTATTTT. It is translated as CASTISTDTQYF.

The table lists this clonotype with a few counts. This sequence joins TRBV12-3 or TRBV12-4 and TRBJ2-7; D is possibly TRBD1 (5 bases). Trimming cost V 7 bases and J 0 bases, with 22 bases left between them. There are 17 residues in the CDR3. CDR3 in DNA: TGTGCCAGCATTTGTCCAGGGAACCAAAGCTTCTCCTACGAGCAGTACTTC. Protein product: CASICPGNQSFSYEQYF.

This clonotype occurred a few times. The chain links TRBV18 to TRBJ2-2; D unresolved. The germline CDR1 and CDR2 sequences are KGHSH and LQKENI. The CDR3 loop spans 17 amino acids. V was trimmed by 3 bases and J by 0 bases, leaving 14 bases between them. The CDR3 sequence is CASSPTAWQSNTGELFF. The CDR3 nucleotides are TGTGCCAGCTCACCTACTGCATGGCAATCGAACACCGGGGAGCTGTTTTTT.

V usage is TRBV10-3 and J usage is TRBJ2-1; possibly TRBD1 for D (6 bases). The DNA end lines up better with TRBJ2-5; the J call may be wrong. Looked up from germline, CDR1 is ENHRY and CDR2 is SYGVKD. This CDR3 is 13 amino acids long. The CDR3 here is CAIRDSQGETQYF. DNA of the CDR3: TGTGCCATCAGAGACAGTCAGGGGGAGACCCAGTACTTC.

This clonotype was recorded a few times. The chain carries TRBV18 and TRBJ2-4; D is unresolved. Germline CDR1 KGHSH, CDR2 LQKENI. Deletions cut 4 bases from V and 5 bases from J, with 9 bases between. The CDR3 is 13 amino acids. CDR3 DNA: TGTGCCAGCTCACTCCGCCTTCAAAACATTCAGTACTTC. Its protein product is CASSLRLQNIQYF.

The chain uses TRBV10-1 and TRBJ1-1; D not certain. Per germline, CDR1 WNHNN and CDR2 SYGVQD (reference sequence). Trimming cost V 3 bases and J 10 bases, with 15 bases left between them. The CDR3 contains 13 residues. CDR3: CASSDPRSGRAFF. The CDR3, as DNA: TGCGCCAGCAGTGACCCGAGATCCGGCAGAGCTTTCTTT.

This clonotype showed up just a few times. The rearrangement joins TRBV15 to TRBJ2-7; D not certain. V dropped 2 bases and J dropped 2 bases, with 4 bases sitting between them. This CDR3 is built from 12 residues. CDR1 is LNHNV, CDR2 YYDKDF, per germline (reference sequence). The CDR3 region is CATSRTTYEQYF. As DNA, the CDR3 is TGTGCCACCAGCAGAACAACCTACGAGCAGTACTTC.

Of note for this clonotype: The germline gene is not matched at one end of the junction; a read error may be the cause. This chain links TRBV5-1 with TRBJ2-3, with TRBD2 matching over 7 bases. The germline V gene has CDR1 SGHRS and CDR2 YFSETQ. The CDR3 is made up of 13 amino acids. The CDR3, as DNA: TGCGCCAGCAGCTGGCTAGCGGCAGATACGCGGTATTTT. This gives the protein CASSWLAADTRYF.

The sample holds a few counts of this clonotype. CDR3 DNA sequence: TGTGCCAGCTCACCACCGGGGCTAGATACGCAGTATTTT. Amino acid sequence: CASSPPGLDTQYF. J is TRBJ2-3 and V is TRBV18, with D possibly matching TRBD1 (5 bases). This CDR3 is 13 amino acids long. The germline V gene has CDR1 KGHSH and CDR2 LQKENI. Trimming shortened V by 0 bases and J by 5 bases, and 6 bases separated the two germline ends.

This clonotype has more than one count but fewer than ten. The CDR3 is CAIHRDRGSFSYEQYF. CDR3 coding DNA: TGTGCCATCCATCGGGACAGGGGTTCTTTCAGCTACGAGCAGTACTTC. The chain recombines TRBV10-3 with TRBJ2-7, with 10 bases that match TRBD1. Trimming removed 8 bases from V and 3 bases from J; junction bases left unmatched: 13. CDR1 is ENHRY and CDR2 is SYGVKD in the germline V gene. The CDR3 is made up of 16 amino acids.

The chain couples TRBV29-1 to TRBJ2-2; no clear D. This CDR3 is 14 amino acids long. Trimming left V 0 bases short and J 8 bases short, with 13 bases between. CDR1 is SQVTM and CDR2 is ANQGSEA in the germline V gene. In DNA form, the CDR3 reads TGCAGCGTTGAAGATAGTAGAGCCGGAGGGGAGCTGTTTTTT. Amino acids: CSVEDSRAGGELFF.

The chain carries TRBV20-1 and TRBJ1-1, with a tentative D call TRBD1 (6 bases). V dropped 4 bases and J dropped 6 bases, with 15 bases sitting between them. From germline, CDR1 is DFQATT and CDR2 SNEGSKA (reference sequence). The CDR3 spans 13 residues. This CDR3 reads CSATYRVAAEAFF. CDR3 bases: TGCAGTGCTACCTACAGGGTCGCTGCTGAAGCTTTCTTT.

This sequence joins TRBV6-6 and TRBJ2-5; no firm D call. This CDR3 spans 13 amino acids. V was trimmed by 4 bases and J by 4 bases, leaving 10 bases between them. Germline-derived CDR1 and CDR2 are MNHNY and SVGAGI (reference sequence). This chain's CDR3 is CASSFGERETQYF. CDR3 DNA sequence: TGTGCCAGCAGTTTCGGAGAGAGAGAGACCCAGTACTTC.

This rearrangement joins TRBV27 to TRBJ1-2; 9 bases are shared with TRBD1. CDR1 MNHEY and CDR2 SMNVEV come from the germline V gene (reference sequence). Germline trimming cut 5 bases from V and 2 bases from J; bases unmatched to any gene: 6. The CDR3 covers 15 residues. The CDR3 DNA follows: TGTGCCAGCAGTCCCTGGGACAGGGCGAACTATGGCTACACCTTC. This sequence encodes CASSPWDRANYGYTF.

A few counts support this clonotype. V gene TRBV12-3 or TRBV12-4 combines with J gene TRBJ1-1; 9 nucleotides agree with TRBD1. J gave up 4 bases and V 5 bases, and 2 bases lay outside the gene matches. The CDR3 loop spans 13 amino acids. CDR3 residues: CASSGTGSTEAFF. For the CDR3, the DNA is TGTGCCAGCAGTGGGACAGGGTCCACTGAAGCTTTCTTT.

To note about this clonotype: The junction departs from the called germline gene at one end, perhaps through a read error. The V call is TRBV12-3 or TRBV12-4, the J call TRBJ2-3; 11 bases map to TRBD2. CDR3 length: 16 residues. CDR3 nucleotide sequence: TGTACCAGCAGGACCATTAGCGGGGGGGCCCCAGATACGCAGTATTTT. It specifies CTSRTISGGAPDTQYF.

This clonotype came up once. This chain joins TRBV20-1 and TRBJ2-7; D unclear. The DNA end favors TRBJ2-1, so the J call may be wrong. Germline V gene lookup returns CDR1 DFQATT and CDR2 SNEGSKA (reference sequence). This CDR3 has 10 amino acids. This CDR3 is CSASRNEQFF. The CDR3 nucleotides are TGCAGTGCTAGTAGGAATGAGCAGTTCTTC.

This sequence joins TRBV6-5 and TRBJ2-3; D gene uncertain. This CDR3 contains 14 residues. Trimming removed 2 bases at V and 2 bases at J, with 8 bases between. The germline CDR1 and CDR2 sequences are MNHEY and SVGAGI. The CDR3 DNA follows: TGTGCCAGCAGTTACGGGCCAGACACAGATACGCAGTATTTT. Protein: CASSYGPDTDTQYF.